Below, 18 T cell receptor beta chains from the same sample are listed, as sequenced in a study of response to subunit inactivated influenza vaccine. Via MiXCR, TCRdb re-called the RT-PCR reads, giving one row per CDR3 protein. The sample carries roughly 500,000 distinct CDR3 sequences, more than 15% recorded once. The input for sequencing was CD4+ T cells sorted from PBMCs, taken about 23 months after vaccination. The receptor set was obtained from a man aged 50 to 75 who received an inactivated influenza vaccine.

The table lists this clonotype with many counts. The J gene is TRBJ2-6, the V gene TRBV6-1; D may correspond to TRBD1 or TRBD2 (5 bases each). Trimming removed 7 bases at V and 3 bases at J, with 19 bases between. CDR1 MNHNS and CDR2 SASEGT come from the germline V gene. The CDR3 has 17 amino acids. The CDR3 loop reads CASKRGGVRVGANVLTF. The DNA of the CDR3 is TGTGCCAGCAAACGGGGCGGAGTCCGGGTTGGGGCCAACGTCCTGACTTTC.

The genes are TRBV27 and TRBJ2-6; D might be TRBD2 (5 bases). Deletions cut 3 bases from V and 3 bases from J, with 9 bases between. Germline V CDR1 and CDR2: MNHEY, SMNVEV (reference sequence). The CDR3 totals 15 residues. CDR3 amino acids: CASSFFGVGANVLTF. The CDR3 DNA is TGTGCCAGCAGTTTCTTCGGGGTTGGGGCCAACGTCCTGACTTTC.

This clonotype was detected a few times. The chain combines TRBV20-1 with TRBJ2-2; D might be TRBD1 (5 bases). Germline V lookup: CDR1 DFQATT, CDR2 SNEGSKA (reference sequence). V lost 3 bases to trimming and J lost 5 bases, with 7 bases between them. The CDR3 has 12 amino acids. The CDR3 loop is CSASRATGELFF. The CDR3 DNA sequence: TGCAGTGCTAGCAGGGCGACCGGGGAGCTGTTTTTT.

This clonotype has only a few counts. CDR3 sequence (DNA): TGTGCCAGCAGTGAACTAGCTAGCACAGATACGCAGTATTTT. This gives the protein CASSELASTDTQYF. The chain links TRBV2 to TRBJ2-3; a weak D match, TRBD2 (5 bases). Trimming stripped 2 bases from V and 0 bases from J, with 6 bases between. The CDR3 extends over 14 amino acids. CDR1 and CDR2 (germline): SNHLY, FYNNEI.

This clonotype was observed once. V gene TRBV20-1 combines with J gene TRBJ2-3; 8 nucleotides align to TRBD2. The V gene's germline CDR1 is DFQATT and CDR2 SNEGSKA (reference sequence). Trimming at V came to 6 bases and at J to 0 bases, leaving 14 bases not matched to a gene. The CDR3 has 17 amino acids. CDR3 region: CSASPLTSGPSTDTQYF. The CDR3 bases are TGCAGTGCGTCTCCCCTAACTAGCGGACCTAGCACAGATACGCAGTATTTT.

This clonotype was detected only a few times. J is TRBJ2-3 and V is TRBV14, with D unclear. Germline-derived CDR1 and CDR2 are SGHDN and FVKESK. There are 14 residues in the CDR3. V lost 5 bases and J 4 bases, leaving 13 bases between the germline ends. The CDR3 spells CASSKPISSDTQYF. CDR3 bases: TGTGCCAGCAGCAAGCCGATCTCTTCAGATACGCAGTATTTT. Complete variable domain (other parts from reference TRBV14 and TRBJ2-3): EAGVTQFPSHSVIEKGQTVTLRCDPISGHDNLYWYRRVMGKEIKFLLHFVKESKQDESGMPNNRFLAERTGGTYSTLKVQPAELEDSGVYFCASSKPISSDTQYFGPGTRLTVL.

This clonotype was seen a few times. V and J are TRBV18 and TRBJ1-1, with a weak D call TRBD1 (5 bases). CDR1 is KGHSH and CDR2 is LQKENI in the germline V gene. Trimming stripped 2 bases from V and 7 bases from J, with 8 bases between. CDR3 size: 12 residues. The CDR3 here is CASSPGTGEAFF. CDR3 sequence (DNA): TGTGCCAGCTCACCAGGGACGGGTGAAGCTTTCTTT.

This clonotype has more than one count but fewer than ten. V usage is TRBV29-1 and J usage is TRBJ1-1; a weak D match, TRBD1 (5 bases). Trimming removed 3 bases from V and 5 bases from J, with 10 bases in between. The CDR3 totals 12 residues. Per germline, CDR1 SQVTM and CDR2 ANQGSEA. The CDR3 sequence is CSVDSGRTEAFF. For the CDR3, the DNA is TGCAGCGTTGACTCAGGGCGGACTGAAGCTTTCTTT.

At least ten counts were recorded for this clonotype. The V gene is TRBV5-1, the J gene TRBJ2-1; maybe TRBD1 (5 bases). This CDR3 has 12 amino acids. The germline V gene encodes CDR1 SGHRS and CDR2 YFSETQ. V dropped 3 bases and J dropped 8 bases, with 9 bases sitting between them. The CDR3 loop reads CASSSQGDEQFF. The CDR3 DNA follows: TGCGCCAGCAGCTCTCAAGGGGATGAGCAGTTCTTC.

This clonotype was picked up a small number of times. The chain combines TRBV10-3 with TRBJ1-4; D gene ambiguous. Trimming removed 10 bases at V and 4 bases at J, with 13 bases between. The germline CDR1 and CDR2 sequences are ENHRY and SYGVKD. The CDR3 has 13 residues. The CDR3 coding sequence is TGTGCCACCCCAGGCGTCTGTAATGAAAAACTGTTTTTT. It encodes CATPGVCNEKLFF.

The table lists this clonotype with a few counts. The chain uses TRBV7-6 and TRBJ2-1; 11 bases match TRBD2. Germline V CDR1 and CDR2: SGHVS, FNYEAQ. V was clipped by 1 base and J by 4 bases; unmatched bases: 6. The CDR3 sequence is 17 residues long. The CDR3 protein is CASSLGLAGRRYNEQFF. CDR3 sequence (DNA): TGTGCCAGCAGCTTAGGACTAGCGGGAAGAAGGTACAATGAGCAGTTCTTC.

The J gene is TRBJ1-5, the V gene TRBV28; no definite D call. Trimming left V 6 bases short and J 2 bases short, with 14 bases between. Germline V gene data show CDR1 as MDHEN and CDR2 as SYDVKM. The CDR3 spans 15 residues. This chain's CDR3 is CASSGGRWRNQPQHF. In DNA form, the CDR3 reads TGTGCCAGCAGCGGCGGACGGTGGCGCAATCAGCCCCAGCATTTT. The full variable domain, completed using reference TRBV28 and TRBJ1-5, is DVKVTQSSRYLVKRTGEKVFLECVQDMDHENMFWYRQDPGLGLRLIYFSYDVKMKEKGDIPEGYSVSREKKERFSLILESASTNQTSMYLCASSGGRWRNQPQHFGDGTRLSIL.

The chain links TRBV20-1 to TRBJ2-1, with a tentative D call TRBD1 (5 bases). V was shortened by 3 bases and J by 3 bases, with 15 bases between the two germline ends. Looked up from germline, CDR1 is DFQATT and CDR2 is SNEGSKA (reference sequence). This CDR3 is 15 amino acids long. In DNA form, the CDR3 reads TGCAGTGCTAGTCCCCCCCAAAGGGGCTACAATGAGCAGTTCTTC. Translation gives CSASPPQRGYNEQFF.

In this sample, this clonotype turned up a few times. The genes are TRBV3-1 and TRBJ2-6, with D uncertain. Trimming pared 3 bases from V and 4 bases from J, leaving 7 bases between. This CDR3 spans 14 amino acids. Germline-derived CDR1 and CDR2 are LGHDT and YNNKEL (reference sequence). The CDR3 loop is CASSHQTGANVLTF. The CDR3 nucleotides read TGTGCCAGCAGCCACCAAACCGGGGCCAACGTCCTGACTTTC.

In its sample, this clonotype was seen a few times. This chain joins TRBV18 and TRBJ2-7; the D gene is possibly TRBD2 (6 bases). The germline CDR1 and CDR2 sequences are KGHSH and LQKENI. This CDR3 is 16 amino acids long. Trimming took off 4 bases at V and 4 bases at J, with 20 bases between the two ends. In DNA form, the CDR3 reads TGTGCCAGCTCACTAAGCCCGGGACTTAATCCGTACGAGCAGTACTTC. Its protein is CASSLSPGLNPYEQYF. Supplemented by reference TRBV18 and TRBJ2-7, the full variable domain reads NAGVMQNPRHLVRRRGQEARLRCSPMKGHSHVYWYRQLPEEGLKFMVYLQKENIIDESGMPKERFSAEFPKEGPSILRIQQVVRGDSAAYFCASSLSPGLNPYEQYFGPGTRLTVT.

This clonotype occurred a few times. The V call is TRBV7-3, the J call TRBJ2-1; 9 bases fit TRBD2. Germline CDR1 is SGHTA and CDR2 is FQGTGA. The CDR3 consists of 16 residues. After removal of 2 bases from V and 8 bases from J, the junction contained 10 bases not matched to a gene. CDR3 region: CASSLRSSGMSDEQFF. The CDR3 nucleotides are TGTGCCAGCAGCTTACGCTCTAGCGGGATGTCAGATGAGCAGTTCTTC.

The rearrangement joins TRBV7-9 to TRBJ1-4; D remains ambiguous. The CDR3 is 15 residues long. With 1 base removed from V and 5 bases from J, the gap between germline ends came to 11 bases. CDR1 SEHNR and CDR2 FQNEAQ come from the germline V gene (reference sequence). The CDR3 region has the DNA TGTGCCAGCAGCTTAGATTTAGGCGGAAATGAAAAACTGTTTTTT. Residues: CASSLDLGGNEKLFF.

This clonotype has just a few counts. The chain combines TRBV2 with TRBJ2-3; D assignment may be TRBD1 or TRBD2 (5 bases each). CDR1 SNHLY and CDR2 FYNNEI come from the germline V gene. The CDR3 length is 14 residues. V dropped 3 bases and J dropped 2 bases, with 9 bases sitting between them. CDR3: CASSEAGTTDTQYF. CDR3 coding DNA: TGTGCCAGCAGTGAGGCAGGGACCACAGATACGCAGTATTTT.